This T cell receptor (beta chain) stems from a study of monozygotic twins with cystic fibrosis. Study-level background: With roughly 16 PCR cycles, barcoded libraries came from around 3 micrograms of fragmented DNA.

The CDR3 has 13 residues. The V gene end was trimmed by 3 bases and the J gene end by 5 bases; junction bases not matched to a gene: 3. Germline CDR1 reads KGHSH; CDR2 reads LQKENI. Assay: immunoSEQ multiplex PCR; the TCRdb copy retains only in-frame clones and omits some. The table lists under 30,000 clones, less than 95% of them singletons. This clone occurred once. Antigen specificity is unknown. Study results and limitations: No link emerged between shared CDR3 counts and age, concordance or severity. Monozygotic CF twins shared more identical nucleotide clonotypes than unrelated patients. Low clonality (median roughly 0.009) suggested a mostly naive repertoire.

The receptor's source is a girl aged 2 to 10 with cystic fibrosis. The chain has TRBV18 and TRBJ1-2; TRBD1 aligns across 7 bases. The sequencing input was blood. CDR3 nucleotides: TGTGCCAGCTCACCGAAGACAGGGTATGGCTACACCTTC. It yields the protein CASSPKTGYGYTF.